The 19 T cell receptor beta chains in this list originate from one sample, sequenced in a study of shared clonotypes between healthy human individuals. Sequencing used immunoSEQ multiplex PCR; TCRdb keeps in-frame clones, though not all of them. The table has about 490,000 clones, around three quarters seen once. Sequenced sample: PBMCs. These receptors all come from a woman in her thirties or forties in good health. Some clones in this sample may be carry-over from other donors' samples.

The gene calls are TRBV19 and TRBJ1-1, with D unclear. Germline CDR1 and CDR2: LNHDA and SQIVND (reference sequence). This CDR3 has 16 residues. The V end was cut by 1 base, the J end by 1 base, with 13 bases between. The CDR3 reads CASSIGAIPPNTEAFF. CDR3 nucleotides: TGTGCCAGTAGTATAGGGGCGATCCCACCGAACACTGAAGCTTTCTTT. Drawing the rest from reference TRBV19 and TRBJ1-1, the complete variable domain is DGGITQSPKYLFRKEGQNVTLSCEQNLNHDAMYWYRQDPGQGLRLIYYSQIVNDFQKGDIAEGYSVSREKKESFPLTVTSAQKNPTAFYLCASSIGAIPPNTEAFFGQGTRLTVV.

For this clone: Other DNA sequences in this specimen translate into the identical CDR3. The chain is built from TRBV7-2 and TRBJ2-6; D gene uncertain. V lost 5 bases to trimming and J lost 0 bases, with 2 bases between them. Germline V lookup: CDR1 SGHTA, CDR2 FQGNSA. The length of the CDR3 is 13 residues. In DNA, the CDR3 is TGTGCCAGCAGCCCCTCTGGGGCCAACGTCCTGACTTTC. It codes for CASSPSGANVLTF.

V gene TRBV5-6 combines with J gene TRBJ1-1, with 9 bases that match TRBD1. Germline lookup yields CDR1 SGHDT and CDR2 YYEEEE. V gave up 4 bases and J gave up 1 base; unmatched junction bases: 8. This CDR3 spans 16 amino acids. CDR3 DNA sequence: TGTGCCAGCAGCCAGGACAGGGGTCAATGGAACACTGAAGCTTTCTTT. Its protein product is CASSQDRGQWNTEAFF.

In its sample, this clone was seen many times. The chain joins TRBV27 to TRBJ2-2; D might be TRBD1 (6 bases). Germline V lookup: CDR1 MNHEY, CDR2 SMNVEV (reference sequence). The germline V and J ends were trimmed by 6 bases and 6 bases, with 14 bases remaining between them. The CDR3 is 14 amino acids. CDR3 residues: CASRPGTISGELFF. CDR3 nucleotides: TGTGCCAGCAGGCCAGGGACAATATCCGGGGAGCTGTTTTTT.

This clone was seen a single time. The chain recombines TRBV7-9 with TRBJ2-1, with D tentatively TRBD1 or TRBD2 (6 bases each). Trimming removed 5 bases at V and 6 bases at J, with 14 bases between. Germline CDR1 and CDR2: SEHNR and FQNEAQ (reference sequence). This CDR3 region has 14 residues. CDR3 in DNA: TGTGCCAGCAGCCATACAGGGACTGCCAATGAGCAGTTCTTC. It specifies CASSHTGTANEQFF.

CDR3 sequence (DNA): TGTGCCAGCAGTTACGGAGGTAGCGATTCACCCCTCCACTTT. Translated: CASSYGGSDSPLHF. The V call is TRBV6-5, the J call TRBJ1-6; no firm D call. This CDR3 is built from 14 residues. Trimming pared 2 bases from V and 8 bases from J, leaving 10 bases between. Germline loops: CDR1 MNHEY, CDR2 SVGAGI.

V usage is TRBV6-1 and J usage is TRBJ2-5; D is possibly TRBD2 (6 bases). The CDR3 covers 12 residues. The V end was cut by 5 bases, the J end by 4 bases, with 8 bases between. The germline V gene has CDR1 MNHNS and CDR2 SASEGT. The CDR3 bases are TGTGCCAGCAGTACGGGAGCAGAGACCCAGTACTTC. Its protein is CASSTGAETQYF.

The table lists this clone with a count of one. The V call is TRBV15, the J call TRBJ1-3; D might be TRBD1 (6 bases). Trimming pared 0 bases from V and 2 bases from J, leaving 8 bases between. This CDR3 region has 15 residues. Germline CDR1 and CDR2: LNHNV and YYDKDF (reference sequence). In DNA form, the CDR3 reads TGTGCCACCAGCAGAGATTCAGGGGCTGGAAACACCATATATTTT. It encodes CATSRDSGAGNTIYF.

The CDR3 DNA reads TGTGCCAGCAGCTCCTACATGGAGGCCCAGCATTTT. Protein sequence: CASSSYMEAQHF. V is TRBV28 and J is TRBJ1-5, with D unclear. V was pared by 6 bases and J by 11 bases, with 14 bases between. Per germline, CDR1 MDHEN and CDR2 SYDVKM. The CDR3 has 12 amino acids.

This chain's CDR3 is CASTHNIQGVPYEQYF. The CDR3 nucleotides are TGTGCCAGCACTCATAATATTCAGGGGGTTCCCTACGAGCAGTACTTC. V usage is TRBV5-5 and J usage is TRBJ2-7, with 7 bases fitting TRBD1. The CDR3 is 16 amino acids. The V gene end was trimmed by 6 bases and the J gene end by 2 bases; junction bases not matched to a gene: 14. Germline values: CDR1 SGHKS, CDR2 YYEKEE (reference sequence). The variable domain in full, with the rest retrieved from reference TRBV5-5 and TRBJ2-7, is DAGVTQSPTHLIKTRGQQVTLRCSPISGHKSVSWYQQVLGQGPQFIFQYYEKEERGRGNFPDRFSARQFPNYSSELNVNALLLGDSALYLCASTHNIQGVPYEQYFGPGTRLTVT.

In this sample, this clone turned up a few times. The likely explanation is a read error, given a far larger clone one base away. V gene TRBV30 combines with J gene TRBJ2-2, with D perhaps TRBD1 (6 bases). Germline CDR1 and CDR2: GTSNPN and SVGIG (reference sequence). CDR3 length: 12 residues. The CDR3 loop reads CAWSWDTGELLF. The CDR3 DNA follows: TGTGCCTGGTCGTGGGACACCGGGGAGCTGCTTTTT.

With regard to this clone: Distinct nucleotide sequences in the sample also encode this CDR3. The chain employs TRBV20-1 and TRBJ2-7; D is undetermined. Germline V gene data show CDR1 as DFQATT and CDR2 as SNEGSKA (reference sequence). Trimming shortened V by 4 bases and J by 1 base, and 5 bases separated the two germline ends. CDR3 size: 11 residues. CDR3 residues: CSAKRSYEQYF. The CDR3 nucleotides read TGCAGTGCTAAAAGGTCCTACGAGCAGTACTTC.

This chain joins TRBV2 and TRBJ2-7; D unresolved. CDR3 length equals 15 residues. Between the trimmed V and J ends, which lost 2 bases and 2 bases, there was a span of 13 bases. The V gene's germline CDR1 is SNHLY and CDR2 FYNNEI. The CDR3 spells CASSETSNYPYEQYF. CDR3 nucleotide sequence: TGTGCCAGCAGTGAAACTTCCAATTATCCCTACGAGCAGTACTTC.

V is TRBV30 and J is TRBJ2-7; the D gene is possibly TRBD2 (5 bases). This CDR3 is 12 amino acids long. V was clipped by 0 bases and J by 5 bases, with 8 bases between them. Germline assignment: CDR1 GTSNPN and CDR2 SVGIG (reference sequence). CDR3 DNA: TGTGCCTGGAGTGTGGGGAGCAACGAGCAGTACTTC. It is translated as CAWSVGSNEQYF.

The J gene is TRBJ2-7, the V gene TRBV29-1, with D hard to call. The CDR3 is 11 amino acids. Trimming took off 1 base at V and 7 bases at J, with 8 bases between the two ends. Germline V gives CDR1 SQVTM, CDR2 ANQGSEA. The CDR3 here is CSVEVAAEQYF. The CDR3 DNA reads TGCAGCGTTGAAGTCGCGGCAGAGCAGTACTTC.

The V and J genes are TRBV28 and TRBJ2-7; 12 bases map to TRBD1. Germline V CDR1 and CDR2: MDHEN, SYDVKM. Trimming removed 8 bases from V and 5 bases from J; junction bases left unmatched: 7. This CDR3 contains 14 residues. The CDR3 region has the DNA TGTGCCAGCGGGGGGACAGGGGGCATTAACGAGCAGTACTTC. This codes for CASGGTGGINEQYF. Looking up the rest from reference TRBV28 and TRBJ2-7 gives the full variable domain: DVKVTQSSRYLVKRTGEKVFLECVQDMDHENMFWYRQDPGLGLRLIYFSYDVKMKEKGDIPEGYSVSREKKERFSLILESASTNQTSMYLCASGGTGGINEQYFGPGTRLTVT.

This chain connects TRBV5-1 to TRBJ2-1; 12 bases are shared with TRBD2. Looked up from germline, CDR1 is SGHRS and CDR2 is YFSETQ. This CDR3 has 16 residues. Trimming at V came to 4 bases and at J to 6 bases, leaving 8 bases not matched to a gene. CDR3 nucleotide sequence: TGCGCCAGCAGCCTCACCGGGACTAGCGGGTTCAATGAGCAGTTCTTC. Protein sequence: CASSLTGTSGFNEQFF.

This clone was seen only a few times. This same CDR3 is encoded by further DNA sequences in the sample. The chain employs TRBV6-5 and TRBJ2-7; no clear D gene. In germline, CDR1 is MNHEY, CDR2 SVGAGI. This CDR3 is built from 12 residues. V lost 0 bases and J 4 bases, leaving 4 bases between the germline ends. The chain's CDR3 is CASSYSRYEQYF. The CDR3 DNA reads as TGTGCCAGCAGTTACTCTAGATACGAGCAGTACTTC.

The chain recombines TRBV10-2 with TRBJ2-1; 10 positions match TRBD2. Losses at the gene ends were 3 bases for V and 7 bases for J; bases not matched to a gene: 6. This CDR3 comprises 15 residues. CDR1 WSHSY and CDR2 SAAADI come from the germline V gene. The DNA of the CDR3 is TGCGCCAGCAGTGATTCTAGCGGGAGTCTTAATGAGCAGTTCTTC. As protein: CASSDSSGSLNEQFF.